This note documents a single T cell receptor (beta chain) sequence. No antigen is known for it. The entry originates in a study of shared clonotypes between healthy human individuals. About the research overall: The donors, a couple of women and three men, were aged 18 to 49. General study points: A few donors had about 5.1% of their naive CD4 clonotypes in common.

V was shortened by 0 bases and J by 5 bases, with 11 bases between the two germline ends. CDR3 length equals 14 residues. Per germline, CDR1 MNHEY and CDR2 SVGAGI. Selected positively for CCR7 and CD45RO-negative, naive CD8 cells excluded terminally differentiated effector memory CD45RA+ cells. In the source study's methods: Quality scores were absent from the junction-only immunoSEQ sequences, so filtering differed. The data were produced by immunoSEQ multiplex PCR, yet TCRdb's version contains in-frame clones alone and is incomplete. Clone size and the V and J calls come from that table; the DNA yielded D and trimming. This table has about 1,900,000 clones, about 95% appearing once.

This receptor was identified in a man between 18 and 29 years old in good health. The material sequenced was naive CD8+ T cells sorted from blood. The rearrangement uses TRBV6-5 and TRBJ2-7, with D perhaps matching TRBD1 (5 bases). The CDR3 region has the DNA TGTGCCAGCAGTTACTCGTTGGTAGGGGACGAGCAGTACTTC. It encodes CASSYSLVGDEQYF.